The 11 T cell receptor beta chains listed next were all sequenced from one sample in a study of cytomegalovirus exposure and HLA in healthy donors. The data were produced by immunoSEQ multiplex PCR, yet TCRdb's version contains in-frame clones alone and is incomplete. Of 150,000 to 200,000 clones listed, around nine tenths were seen once; the top ten hold roughly 3%. The source material was PBMCs. All receptors come from a man younger than 35 in good health and CMV-seropositive.

V and J are TRBV27 and TRBJ2-7; D gene ambiguous. Germline loops: CDR1 MNHEY, CDR2 SMNVEV (reference sequence). V shed 8 bases and J shed 3 bases, with 14 bases lying between them. The CDR3 runs 13 residues. The CDR3 DNA sequence: TGTGCCAGCGGTACAGTGACCCTCTACGAGCAGTACTTC. Its translation is CASGTVTLYEQYF.

The V call is TRBV6-6, the J call TRBJ1-5, with a tentative D call TRBD1 (6 bases). V was pared by 7 bases and J by 3 bases, with 13 bases between. This CDR3 comprises 14 residues. The V gene's germline CDR1 is MNHNY and CDR2 SVGAGI (reference sequence). The CDR3 is CASNQDRHNQPQHF. The CDR3 nucleotides are TGTGCCAGCAACCAGGACAGACACAATCAGCCCCAGCATTTT.

The rearrangement links TRBV19 to TRBJ2-1; 11 nucleotides agree with TRBD2. The J segment lost 15 bases and the V segment lost 4 bases, leaving 14 bases of the junction unmatched. Germline loops: CDR1 LNHDA, CDR2 SQIVND (reference sequence). The CDR3 is 15 residues long. The CDR3 DNA reads as TGTGCCAGTAGTACCTTAGCGGGAGGGCCTAGGTACCTGTTCTTC. The encoded protein is CASSTLAGGPRYLFF.

V is TRBV2 and J is TRBJ1-1; D remains unclear. The CDR3 has 15 residues. Trimming stripped 6 bases from V and 1 base from J, with 15 bases between. Germline V gene sequence: CDR1 SNHLY, CDR2 FYNNEI. CDR3 bases: TGTGCCAGCAGACCACAGTCAAACTCGAACACTGAAGCTTTCTTT. Amino acid sequence: CASRPQSNSNTEAFF.

The chain employs TRBV5-1 and TRBJ1-2; D possibly corresponds to TRBD1 (5 bases). Trimming left V 0 bases short and J 6 bases short, with 27 bases between. Per germline, CDR1 SGHRS and CDR2 YFSETQ. The CDR3 is 19 residues long. The DNA of the CDR3 is TGCGCCAGCAGCTTGGGGGTTCAGGGTATCCCCCTCTCGTTACATGGCTACACCTTC. It specifies CASSLGVQGIPLSLHGYTF. The full variable domain, rest sourced from reference TRBV5-1 and TRBJ1-2, is KAGVTQTPRYLIKTRGQQVTLSCSPISGHRSVSWYQQTPGQGLQFLFEYFSETQRNKGNFPGRFSGRQFSNSRSEMNVSTLELGDSALYLCASSLGVQGIPLSLHGYTFGSGTRLTVV.

This clone was observed once. V gene TRBV9 combines with J gene TRBJ1-1; TRBD1 matches 7 bases. The ends lost 3 bases at V and 1 base at J; junction bases unmatched: 3. This CDR3 is built from 14 residues. Germline-derived CDR1 and CDR2 are SGDLS and YYNGEE. CDR3 loop: CASSARQGNTEAFF. The CDR3 DNA sequence: TGTGCCAGCAGCGCCCGACAGGGGAACACTGAAGCTTTCTTT.

This clone appeared once. The V and J genes are TRBV5-1 and TRBJ1-5; TRBD1 matches 7 bases. The V and J ends lost 3 bases and 1 base, in that order; junction bases with no gene match: 4. The CDR3 extends over 15 amino acids. Germline lookup yields CDR1 SGHRS and CDR2 YFSETQ. In DNA, the CDR3 is TGCGCCAGCAGCTGGGGGACAGCAAGCAATCAGCCCCAGCATTTT. Translated, it gives CASSWGTASNQPQHF.

The rearrangement links TRBV28 to TRBJ2-7; TRBD2 matches at 16 bases. Germline V lookup: CDR1 MDHEN, CDR2 SYDVKM. Trimming took 4 bases from V and 4 from J; bases not matched to a gene: 7. This CDR3 comprises 17 residues. This chain's CDR3 is CASSSGLAGGIPYEQYF. The DNA of the CDR3 is TGTGCCAGCAGTTCGGGACTAGCGGGAGGGATCCCTTACGAGCAGTACTTC.

The rearrangement joins TRBV18 to TRBJ2-7; perhaps TRBD1 as D (6 bases). This CDR3 region has 15 residues. Germline V CDR1 and CDR2: KGHSH, LQKENI. V lost 2 bases to trimming and J lost 2 bases, with 13 bases between them. The CDR3 DNA follows: TGTGCCAGCTCACCAGTTACAGGGCTCACCTACGAGCAGTACTTC. This encodes CASSPVTGLTYEQYF.

The chain uses TRBV2 and TRBJ2-5; 7 nucleotides line up with TRBD2. CDR1 is SNHLY, CDR2 FYNNEI, per germline. The CDR3 loop spans 13 amino acids. Germline trimming cut 8 bases from V and 5 bases from J; bases unmatched to any gene: 8. CDR3 nucleotides: TGTGCCAGCTCCGGGACTACTAGGGAGACCCAGTACTTC. Protein product: CASSGTTRETQYF. The full variable domain, completed using reference TRBV2 and TRBJ2-5, is EPEVTQTPSHQVTQMGQEVILRCVPISNHLYFYWYRQILGQKVEFLVSFYNNEISEKSEIFDDQFSVERPDGSNFTLKIRSTKLEDSAMYFCASSGTTRETQYFGPGTRLLVL.

The chain employs TRBV11-2 and TRBJ1-5; no reliable D call. Germline lookup yields CDR1 SGHAT and CDR2 FQNNGV. The V end was cut by 1 base, the J end by 4 bases, with 11 bases between. The CDR3 is made up of 15 amino acids. The DNA of the CDR3 is TGTGCCAGCAGCTTAGGGCCGGGGTTGAATCAGCCCCAGCATTTT. Protein sequence: CASSLGPGLNQPQHF.